The clone carrying this T cell receptor (beta chain) was detected only once. Its specificity is unknown. Sampling of alopecia areata patients yielded lesional scalp punch biopsies as well as peripheral blood. These data belong to a study of CD8+ T cells in alopecia areata. Study context: Patients received oral tofacitinib, 5 to 10 mg twice daily, for moderate-to-severe alopecia areata.

Extracted RNA was reverse transcribed, and the resulting cDNA served as sequencing template. Profiled with immunoSEQ multiplex PCR; TCRdb holds only in-frame clones, not every one. Of 130,000 to 150,000 clones listed, 40% to 55% were seen once; the top ten hold roughly 0.99%. This CDR3 comprises 11 residues. Trimming left V 4 bases short and J 6 bases short, with 6 bases between. CDR1 is SGHAT, CDR2 FQNNGV, per germline. Study-wide results and caveats: An increase in clonality over normal scalp was evident in lesional scalp, especially alopecia totalis/universalis. Normal skin contains resident alphabeta T cells, and these are also sequenced in scalp samples.

The gene calls are TRBV11-2 and TRBJ1-1; D uncertain. The receptor comes from a human donor with alopecia areata. The sample consisted of CD4+ T cells sorted from blood, taken at week 0. CDR3 protein: CASSSSAEAFF. CDR3 sequence (DNA): TGTGCCAGCAGCTCCTCGGCTGAAGCTTTCTTT.